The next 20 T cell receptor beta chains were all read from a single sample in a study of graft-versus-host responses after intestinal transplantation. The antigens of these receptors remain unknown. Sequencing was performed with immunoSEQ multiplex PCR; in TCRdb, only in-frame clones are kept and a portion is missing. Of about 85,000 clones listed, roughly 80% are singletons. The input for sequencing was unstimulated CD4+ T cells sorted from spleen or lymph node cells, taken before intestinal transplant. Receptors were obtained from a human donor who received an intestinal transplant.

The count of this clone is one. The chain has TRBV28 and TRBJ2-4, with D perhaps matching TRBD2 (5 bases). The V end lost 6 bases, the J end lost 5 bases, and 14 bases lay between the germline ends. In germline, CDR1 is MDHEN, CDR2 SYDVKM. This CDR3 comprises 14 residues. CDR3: CASRMAGSQNIQYF. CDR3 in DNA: TGTGCCAGCAGAATGGCGGGTTCCCAAAACATTCAGTACTTC.

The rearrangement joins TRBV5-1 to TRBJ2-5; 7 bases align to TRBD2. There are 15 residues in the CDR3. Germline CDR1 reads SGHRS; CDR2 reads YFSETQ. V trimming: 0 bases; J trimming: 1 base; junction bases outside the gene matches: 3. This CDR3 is CASSLALAGQETQYF. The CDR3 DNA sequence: TGCGCCAGCAGCTTGGCTTTAGCGGGCCAAGAGACCCAGTACTTC.

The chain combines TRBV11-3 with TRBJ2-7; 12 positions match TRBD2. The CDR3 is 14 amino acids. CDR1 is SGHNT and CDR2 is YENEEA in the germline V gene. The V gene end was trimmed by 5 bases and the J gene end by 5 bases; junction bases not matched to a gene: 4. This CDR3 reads CASSPGLAGNEQYF. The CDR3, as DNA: TGTGCCAGCAGCCCCGGACTAGCGGGGAACGAGCAGTACTTC.

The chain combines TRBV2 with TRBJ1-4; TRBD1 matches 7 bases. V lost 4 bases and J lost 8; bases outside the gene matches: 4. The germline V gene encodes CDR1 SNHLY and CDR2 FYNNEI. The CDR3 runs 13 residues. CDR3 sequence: CASSVNRGEKLFF. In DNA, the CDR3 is TGTGCCAGCAGTGTCAACAGGGGAGAAAAACTGTTTTTT.

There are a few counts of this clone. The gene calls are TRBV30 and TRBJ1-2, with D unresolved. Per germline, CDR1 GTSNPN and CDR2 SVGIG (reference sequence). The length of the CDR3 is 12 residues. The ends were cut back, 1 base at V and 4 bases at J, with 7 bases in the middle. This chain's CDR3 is CAWSGGSYGYTF. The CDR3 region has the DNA TGTGCCTGGAGTGGAGGGAGCTATGGCTACACCTTC.

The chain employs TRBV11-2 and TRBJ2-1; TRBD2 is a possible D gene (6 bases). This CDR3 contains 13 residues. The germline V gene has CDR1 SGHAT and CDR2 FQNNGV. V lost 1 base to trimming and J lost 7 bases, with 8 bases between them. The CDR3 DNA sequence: TGTGCCAGCAGCTTAGGACTAGGGAATGAGCAGTTCTTC. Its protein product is CASSLGLGNEQFF.

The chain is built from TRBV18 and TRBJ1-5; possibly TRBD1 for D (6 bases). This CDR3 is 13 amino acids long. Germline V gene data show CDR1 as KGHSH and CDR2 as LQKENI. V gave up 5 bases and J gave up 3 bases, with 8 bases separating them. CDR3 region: CASSAGANQPQHF. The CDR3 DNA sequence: TGTGCCAGCTCAGCAGGGGCCAATCAGCCCCAGCATTTT.

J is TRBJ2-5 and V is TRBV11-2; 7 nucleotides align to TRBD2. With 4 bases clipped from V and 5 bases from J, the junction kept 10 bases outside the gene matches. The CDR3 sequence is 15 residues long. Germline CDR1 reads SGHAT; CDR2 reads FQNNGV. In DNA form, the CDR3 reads TGTGCCAGCAGCTCCCCGGCCGGGGGGTGGGAGACCCAGTACTTC. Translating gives CASSSPAGGWETQYF.

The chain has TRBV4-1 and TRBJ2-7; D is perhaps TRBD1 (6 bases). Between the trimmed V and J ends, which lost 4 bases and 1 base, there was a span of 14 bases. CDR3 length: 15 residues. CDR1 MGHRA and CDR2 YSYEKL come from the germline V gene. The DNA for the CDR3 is TGCGCCAGCAGCCCGGCCCCACAGGGTTCCTACGAGCAGTACTTC. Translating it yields CASSPAPQGSYEQYF.

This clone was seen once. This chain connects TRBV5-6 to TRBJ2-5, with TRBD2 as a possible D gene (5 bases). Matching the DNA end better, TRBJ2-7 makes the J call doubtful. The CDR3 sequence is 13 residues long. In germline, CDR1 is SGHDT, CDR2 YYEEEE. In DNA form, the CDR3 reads TGTGCCAGCAGCTTGCTGCGGGTTTACGAGCAGTACTTC. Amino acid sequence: CASSLLRVYEQYF.

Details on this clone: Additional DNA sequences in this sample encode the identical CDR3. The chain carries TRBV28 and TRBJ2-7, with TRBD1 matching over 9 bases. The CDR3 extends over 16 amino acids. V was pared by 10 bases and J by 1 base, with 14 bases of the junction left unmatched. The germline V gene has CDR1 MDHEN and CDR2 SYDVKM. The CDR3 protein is CATDPAPGQGSYEQYF. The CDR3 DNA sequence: TGTGCCACCGATCCTGCTCCGGGACAGGGATCCTACGAGCAGTACTTC.

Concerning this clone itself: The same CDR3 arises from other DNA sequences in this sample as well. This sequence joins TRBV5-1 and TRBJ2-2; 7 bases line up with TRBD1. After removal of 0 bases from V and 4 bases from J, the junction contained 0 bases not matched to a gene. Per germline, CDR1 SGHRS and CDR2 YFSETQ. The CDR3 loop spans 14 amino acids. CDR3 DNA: TGCGCCAGCAGCTTGGGACAGGGCACCGGGGAGCTGTTTTTT. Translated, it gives CASSLGQGTGELFF.

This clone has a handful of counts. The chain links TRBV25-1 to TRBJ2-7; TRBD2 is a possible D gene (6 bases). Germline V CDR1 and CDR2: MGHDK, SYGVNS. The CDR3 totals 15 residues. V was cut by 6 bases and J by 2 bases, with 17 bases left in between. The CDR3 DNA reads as TGTGCCAGCAGCCCTATGGGCGGGACCCCCTACGAGCAGTACTTC. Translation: CASSPMGGTPYEQYF.

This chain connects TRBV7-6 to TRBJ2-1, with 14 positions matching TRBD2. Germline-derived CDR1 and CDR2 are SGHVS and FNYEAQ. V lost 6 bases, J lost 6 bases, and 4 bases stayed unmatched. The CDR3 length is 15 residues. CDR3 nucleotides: TGTGCCAGCAGTACCGGGACTAGCGGGAGCAATGAGCAGTTCTTC. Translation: CASSTGTSGSNEQFF.

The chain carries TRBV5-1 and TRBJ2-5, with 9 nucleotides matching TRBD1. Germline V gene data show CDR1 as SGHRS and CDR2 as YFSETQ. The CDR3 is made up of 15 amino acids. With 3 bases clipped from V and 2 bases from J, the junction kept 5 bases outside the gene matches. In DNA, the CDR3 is TGCGCCAGCAGCTCTTACAGGGGGCCGCAAGAGACCCAGTACTTC. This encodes CASSSYRGPQETQYF.

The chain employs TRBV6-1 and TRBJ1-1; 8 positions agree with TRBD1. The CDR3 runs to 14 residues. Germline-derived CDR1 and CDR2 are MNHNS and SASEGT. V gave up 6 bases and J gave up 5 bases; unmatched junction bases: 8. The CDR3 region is CASRGTGGGTEAFF. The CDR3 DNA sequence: TGTGCCAGCAGGGGAACAGGGGGTGGGACTGAAGCTTTCTTT.

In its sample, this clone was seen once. The CDR3 sequence is CASSEYGGLAYEQYF. CDR3 in DNA: TGTGCCAGCAGTGAATATGGTGGGCTGGCCTACGAGCAGTACTTC. The chain employs TRBV6-1 and TRBJ2-7; D not certain. From germline, CDR1 is MNHNS and CDR2 SASEGT. This CDR3 comprises 15 residues. V was cut by 2 bases and J by 2 bases, with 13 bases left in between.

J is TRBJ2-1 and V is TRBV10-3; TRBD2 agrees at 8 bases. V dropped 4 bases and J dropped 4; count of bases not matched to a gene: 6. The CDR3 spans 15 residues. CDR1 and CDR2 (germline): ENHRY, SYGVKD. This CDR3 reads CAISVASGRYNEQFF. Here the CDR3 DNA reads TGTGCCATCAGTGTGGCTAGCGGGCGTTACAATGAGCAGTTCTTC.

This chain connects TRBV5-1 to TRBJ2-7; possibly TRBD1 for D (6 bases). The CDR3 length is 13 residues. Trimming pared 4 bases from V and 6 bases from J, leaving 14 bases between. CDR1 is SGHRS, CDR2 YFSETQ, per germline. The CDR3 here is CASSITGPSEQYF. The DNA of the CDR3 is TGCGCCAGCAGCATTACAGGGCCCTCCGAGCAGTACTTC.

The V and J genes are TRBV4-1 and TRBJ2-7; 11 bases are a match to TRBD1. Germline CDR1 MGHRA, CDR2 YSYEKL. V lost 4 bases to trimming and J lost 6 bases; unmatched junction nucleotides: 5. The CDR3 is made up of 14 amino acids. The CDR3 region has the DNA TGCGCCAGCAGCCCATCCGGGACAGGGGGCGAGCAGTACTTC. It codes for CASSPSGTGGEQYF.